One TCR beta chain is described in this entry. Its antigen is unknown. No per-base quality is available; no much larger clone lies one base away. The CDR3 contains 13 residues, cysteine and phenylalanine counted. Only the CDR3 portion is preserved as DNA: 39 bases, with reading frame beginning at the first base. The V end loses 4 bases and the J end loses 5 bases, and a stretch of 11 bases separates them. CDR1 is given as SGHVS and CDR2 as FQNEAQ, both from the germline V gene. TCRbeta CDR3 regions were amplified from genomic DNA using the immunoSEQ Assay, a bias-controlled multiplex PCR. Turning to the authors' computational methods: Nucleated cell counts per sample were estimated from amplification of reference gene primers within the assay. Sequence reads were collapsed and filtered to measure the absolute abundance of every unique TCRbeta CDR3 rearrangement. For each sample, productive Simpson clonality was calculated by taking the square root of Simpson's diversity index across productive rearrangements. The immuneACCESS repertoire file appears here via TCRdb, limited to in-frame rearrangements. These files lack a portion of the clones; in checked studies, under half of the deficit traces to unresolved V genes, and the cause of the others is not known. That table gives V, J and clone size, and the DNA gave D and trimming. Present in this sample are over 300,000 clones, 90% of which were seen just once. The ten most abundant clones make up around 7% of the sample.

These data are taken from a study of blood T cell repertoires in COVID-19 (TCRdb year 2020). Notes on the research overall: The collaborator samples originated in the United States, Italy and Spain and spanned the acute and convalescent phases of COVID-19. A freely available public database, intended as a resource for researchers studying the immune response to SARS-CoV-2, is where the repertoires were released. Where available, HLA class I and class II types were taken from metadata supplied by the sample provider and were not determined by assay-based typing. Subjects who had been exposed to COVID-19, were actively infected with it, or had recovered from it provided the deeply sampled blood TCRbeta repertoires that made up the dataset. The samples were drawn from two sources: the first 160 participants of the ongoing ImmuneRACE study, and 1,254 subjects contributed by 6 global collaborators. The material from the prospective study consisted of cDNA or gDNA derived from T cells, B-cell-depleted T cells, or PBMCs. The sample metadata nearly always contained a de-identified subject ID, COVID-19 status, age in years and sex.

Overall study results and their limits: How much clinical and demographic metadata was included differed by source and by participant, and the metadata was provided uncurated.

Each collaborating institution followed its own protocols to collect whole blood in K2EDTA tubes. For TCRbeta analysis, collaborator samples were shipped as frozen whole blood, as isolated PBMCs, or as DNA extracted from either sample type. This clonotype was obtained from a man in his late teens or twenties with active or convalescent COVID-19. Sequencing was carried out using peripheral blood. The rearranged segments are TRBV7-8 and TRBJ1-2; TRBD1 is possibly the D segment (6 matching bases). The CDR3 sequence is CASSSERGYGYTF. The nucleotides are TGTGCCAGCAGCTCCGAGAGGGGGTATGGCTACACCTTC.